The TCR beta chain under discussion was sequenced for a study of CD8 T cells in Susac syndrome. RNA, at roughly 0.5 to 1 ug, was reverse transcribed with random hexamers. TCRdb reprocessed the immunoSEQ multiplex PCR reads via MiXCR and lists one record per CDR3 protein. This sample carries around 160,000 distinct CDR3 sequences, around 96% of them seen once, and the ten largest clones take under 0.15%. CDR1 is LNHNV and CDR2 is YYDKDF in the germline V gene (reference sequence). Trimming pared 6 bases from V and 1 base from J, leaving 9 bases between. The CDR3 spans 13 residues. The rearrangement uses TRBV15 and TRBJ1-1; D might be TRBD1 (6 bases). The clonotype comes from a human donor in good health. Sequenced input: CD4+ T cells from PBMCs. CDR3 sequence: CATSLDRNTEAFF. CDR3 bases: TGTGCCACCAGTTTGGACAGGAACACTGAAGCTTTCTTT.